The 27 T cell receptor beta chains below come from one sample, sequenced in a study of cytomegalovirus exposure and HLA in healthy donors. The PCR ran on 60 Vbeta and 13 Jbeta primers. This table comes from immunoSEQ multiplex PCR, and its TCRdb copy is limited to in-frame clones, with some not included. The sample records roughly 120,000 clones, roughly 70% being singletons. Sequencing input: PBMCs. The receptors were gathered from a middle-aged man in good health and CMV-seropositive.

This chain uses TRBV15 with TRBJ2-7, with 11 bases identical to TRBD2. The CDR3 spans 19 residues. After removal of 5 bases from V and 4 bases from J, the junction contained 19 bases not matched to a gene. Germline CDR1 LNHNV, CDR2 YYDKDF (reference sequence). In nucleotides, the CDR3 is TGTGCCACCAGCCCAGGGGGCGGTAGCGGGAGGGCCTGGGCTTACGAGCAGTACTTC. Translated: CATSPGGGSGRAWAYEQYF.

The chain couples TRBV6-4 to TRBJ1-5; D gene uncertain. Germline CDR1 MRHNA, CDR2 SNTAGT. The CDR3 runs 10 residues. CDR3 amino acids: CPNSNQPQHF. The CDR3 nucleotides read TGTCCTAATAGCAATCAGCCCCAGCATTTT.

J is TRBJ2-2 and V is TRBV18; a weak D match, TRBD2 (6 bases). This CDR3 is 17 amino acids long. Germline CDR1 is KGHSH and CDR2 is LQKENI. Trimming stripped 4 bases from V and 5 bases from J, with 20 bases between. CDR3 amino acids: CASSLGGIAVLTGELFF. The CDR3 DNA reads as TGTGCCAGCTCACTAGGAGGGATAGCGGTTCTAACCGGGGAGCTGTTTTTT.

The rearrangement links TRBV4-2 to TRBJ2-7, with 9 bases matching TRBD2. The V gene's germline CDR1 is LGHNA and CDR2 YNFKEQ. The CDR3 runs to 15 residues. Germline trimming cut 1 base from V and 3 bases from J; bases unmatched to any gene: 4. The CDR3 loop is CASSQVGLAHYEQYF. CDR3 DNA sequence: TGTGCCAGCAGCCAAGTGGGACTAGCACACTACGAGCAGTACTTC.

The V call is TRBV19, the J call TRBJ1-1, with a possible D match to TRBD1 (5 bases). Trimming took 4 bases from V and 1 from J, leaving 16 bases between them. The V gene's germline CDR1 is LNHDA and CDR2 SQIVND (reference sequence). CDR3 size: 16 residues. CDR3 region: CASSTTAGWRNTEAFF. CDR3 DNA sequence: TGTGCCAGTAGTACAACGGCAGGGTGGAGGAACACTGAAGCTTTCTTT.

The J gene is TRBJ1-1, the V gene TRBV12-5; D is unresolved. This CDR3 is 13 amino acids long. The V and J ends lost 1 base and 8 bases respectively, with 11 bases between them. CDR1 is LGHNT and CDR2 is FRNRAP in the germline V gene. The CDR3 DNA reads as TGTGCTAGTGGTTTGGGCCCTGGAGGGGAAGCTTTCTTT. The encoded protein is CASGLGPGGEAFF. Full variable domain (remainder filled in from reference TRBV12-5 and TRBJ1-1): DARVTQTPRHKVTEMGQEVTMRCQPILGHNTVFWYRQTMMQGLELLAYFRNRAPLDDSGMPKDRFSAEMPDATLATLKIQPSEPRDSAVYFCASGLGPGGEAFFGQGTRLTVV.

The V and J genes are TRBV14 and TRBJ2-1; 10 positions agree with TRBD2. Germline V CDR1 and CDR2: SGHDN, FVKESK. The CDR3 runs to 16 residues. Trimming cost V 4 bases and J 3 bases; bases outside gene matches: 6. CDR3 in DNA: TGTGCCAGCAGCCCCCAGTGGACTAGCGGCTACAATGAGCAGTTCTTC. Its translation is CASSPQWTSGYNEQFF.

The chain carries TRBV5-1 and TRBJ2-1; 9 bases are shared with TRBD1. J was trimmed by 3 bases and V by 4 bases; bases with no gene match: 5. The germline CDR1 and CDR2 sequences are SGHRS and YFSETQ. The CDR3 extends over 15 amino acids. The CDR3 coding sequence is TGCGCCAGCAGCCCCGGGACAGGGATCTACAATGAGCAGTTCTTC. Protein: CASSPGTGIYNEQFF.

This chain links TRBV6-5 with TRBJ2-4; TRBD1 aligns across 9 bases. Trimming cost V 5 bases and J 12 bases; bases outside gene matches: 8. Germline V lookup: CDR1 MNHEY, CDR2 SVGAGI. This CDR3 is built from 13 residues. For the CDR3, the DNA is TGTGCCAGCAGTACCGGGGACAGGGCAAATCAGTACTTC. This sequence encodes CASSTGDRANQYF.

The chain links TRBV6-4 to TRBJ2-3; TRBD1 might be the D (6 bases). Germline-derived CDR1 and CDR2 are MRHNA and SNTAGT. This CDR3 contains 13 residues. Trimming removed 6 bases from V and 1 base from J, with 8 bases in between. The CDR3 here is CASSGTRTDTQYF. The CDR3 region has the DNA TGTGCCAGCAGCGGGACACGCACAGATACGCAGTATTTT.

V is TRBV4-2 and J is TRBJ1-6, with D perhaps TRBD1 (6 bases). This CDR3 is built from 14 residues. V was trimmed by 1 base and J by 10 bases, leaving 11 bases between them. Germline CDR1 and CDR2: LGHNA and YNFKEQ. CDR3 loop: CASSQVAGDSPLHF. The CDR3 bases are TGTGCCAGCAGCCAAGTTGCAGGGGACTCACCCCTCCACTTT.

This sequence joins TRBV6-5 and TRBJ1-3; 9 bases are a match to TRBD1. This CDR3 is 15 amino acids long. Per germline, CDR1 MNHEY and CDR2 SVGAGI. The junction had 8 bases not matched to a gene; V was cut back by 7 bases and J by 4 bases. The CDR3 spells CASTEQGARGNTIYF. CDR3 bases: TGTGCCAGCACCGAACAGGGGGCGCGGGGAAACACCATATATTTT.

V usage is TRBV18 and J usage is TRBJ1-2; D may be TRBD1 (6 bases). Germline V gene lookup returns CDR1 KGHSH and CDR2 LQKENI. V lost 4 bases to trimming and J lost 5 bases, with 11 bases between them. The CDR3 is 13 residues long. DNA for the CDR3: TGTGCCAGCTCACAGGACAGTATATATGGCTACACCTTC. Its protein product is CASSQDSIYGYTF.

V usage is TRBV5-6 and J usage is TRBJ2-5; 10 nucleotides align to TRBD2. CDR1 is SGHDT, CDR2 YYEEEE, per germline. J lost 4 bases, V lost 4 bases, and 10 bases had no gene match. The CDR3 is made up of 16 amino acids. The chain's CDR3 is CASSQGISGGRETQYF. CDR3 coding DNA: TGTGCCAGCAGCCAAGGTATTAGCGGGGGGCGAGAGACCCAGTACTTC.

The chain joins TRBV6-5 to TRBJ2-5, with 12 bases lining up with TRBD2. The CDR3 is made up of 15 amino acids. The trim removed 2 bases at V and 5 bases at J, leaving 3 bases unmatched. Germline lookup yields CDR1 MNHEY and CDR2 SVGAGI. As DNA, the CDR3 is TGTGCCAGCAGTTACCGACTAGCGGGGGCTGAGACCCAGTACTTC. It translates to CASSYRLAGAETQYF.

The chain uses TRBV5-1 and TRBJ2-5, with a possible D match to TRBD1 (9 bases). This CDR3 contains 20 residues. The V gene's germline CDR1 is SGHRS and CDR2 YFSETQ. The V end was cut by 0 bases, the J end by 0 bases, with 24 bases between. The CDR3 protein is CASSLARGTGLAGDQETQYF. CDR3 DNA: TGCGCCAGCAGCTTGGCGAGGGGGACAGGGCTAGCGGGCGACCAAGAGACCCAGTACTTC.

The J gene is TRBJ1-1, the V gene TRBV7-2; 8 positions match TRBD1. Trimming cost V 4 bases and J 3 bases; bases outside gene matches: 7. Germline lookup yields CDR1 SGHTA and CDR2 FQGNSA. This CDR3 spans 15 amino acids. CDR3 loop: CASSSGDRTYTEAFF. In nucleotides, the CDR3 is TGTGCCAGCAGCTCCGGGGACAGGACTTACACTGAAGCTTTCTTT.

The chain links TRBV6-5 to TRBJ1-6, with 7 nucleotides matching TRBD1. The CDR3 covers 14 residues. The V segment lost 5 bases and the J segment 4 bases; nucleotides outside the gene matches: 2. Germline V gene data show CDR1 as MNHEY and CDR2 as SVGAGI. CDR3 region: CASSGGQYNSPLHF. The CDR3 coding sequence is TGTGCCAGCAGTGGGGGACAGTATAATTCACCCCTCCACTTT.

The rearrangement uses TRBV19 and TRBJ2-1; 11 bases are a match to TRBD2. Germline V gene data show CDR1 as LNHDA and CDR2 as SQIVND (reference sequence). Trimming cost V 5 bases and J 4 bases; bases outside gene matches: 7. The CDR3 has 16 residues. The CDR3 loop reads CASSLILAGGYNEQFF. In DNA, the CDR3 is TGTGCCAGTAGTCTAATTCTAGCGGGGGGATACAATGAGCAGTTCTTC.

The chain couples TRBV28 to TRBJ1-3, with D possibly TRBD1 on 5 matching bases. Germline V gene lookup returns CDR1 MDHEN and CDR2 SYDVKM. The CDR3 has 12 residues. V was clipped by 7 bases and J by 3 bases, with 7 bases between them. The CDR3: CASKGFGNTIYF. CDR3 coding DNA: TGTGCCAGCAAGGGGTTTGGAAACACCATATATTTT.

The chain recombines TRBV11-1 with TRBJ2-3; possible D gene TRBD2, 5 bases. The CDR3 totals 16 residues. V gave up 5 bases and J gave up 0 bases, with 15 bases separating them. In germline, CDR1 is SGHAT, CDR2 FQDESV (reference sequence). As DNA, the CDR3 is TGTGCCAGCAGCGCCATACTAGAGAGGAGCACAGATACGCAGTATTTT. Translating gives CASSAILERSTDTQYF.

This clone was observed a handful of times. The chain has TRBV7-2 and TRBJ1-1, with TRBD1 matching over 7 bases. The CDR3 contains 12 residues. Germline trimming cut 5 bases from V and 7 bases from J; bases unmatched to any gene: 4. The germline V gene has CDR1 SGHTA and CDR2 FQGNSA. CDR3 sequence (DNA): TGTGCCAGCAGCGTCCAGGGGGTTGAAGCTTTCTTT. Translated: CASSVQGVEAFF.

Here the CDR3 DNA reads TGTGCCAGCAGTGCCCGGACAGGGACCCACGAGCAGTACTTC. This gives the protein CASSARTGTHEQYF. The rearrangement uses TRBV6-1 and TRBJ2-7, with TRBD1 matching over 8 bases. The CDR3 covers 14 residues. Germline trimming cut 4 bases from V and 5 bases from J; bases unmatched to any gene: 7. The germline V gene encodes CDR1 MNHNS and CDR2 SASEGT.

The genes are TRBV5-5 and TRBJ2-1; 7 bases align to TRBD2. J was trimmed by 4 bases and V by 2 bases; bases with no gene match: 6. The CDR3 has 15 amino acids. Germline values: CDR1 SGHKS, CDR2 YYEKEE (reference sequence). The CDR3 loop reads CASSLGGSGYNEQFF. CDR3 nucleotides: TGTGCCAGCAGCTTAGGCGGGAGTGGGTACAATGAGCAGTTCTTC.

The rearrangement joins TRBV28 to TRBJ1-1, with a possible D match to TRBD1 (5 bases). This CDR3 contains 12 residues. In germline, CDR1 is MDHEN, CDR2 SYDVKM. V dropped 6 bases and J dropped 10 bases, with 15 bases sitting between them. CDR3 sequence: CASRQLTAGAFF. Written as DNA, the CDR3 is TGTGCCAGCAGGCAACTGACAGCGGGAGCTTTCTTT.

V usage is TRBV6-1 and J usage is TRBJ2-7; the match to TRBD2 covers 11 bases. Looked up from germline, CDR1 is MNHNS and CDR2 is SASEGT. The V and J ends lost 0 bases and 4 bases, in that order; junction bases with no gene match: 8. The CDR3 consists of 17 residues. The CDR3 reads CASSEASLAGGGYEQYF. CDR3 sequence (DNA): TGTGCCAGCAGTGAAGCATCCCTAGCGGGAGGAGGATACGAGCAGTACTTC.

The chain has TRBV9 and TRBJ1-2; TRBD1 matches 9 bases. V shed 4 bases, J shed 0 bases, and the junction held 7 bases outside the gene matches. This CDR3 region has 16 residues. From germline, CDR1 is SGDLS and CDR2 YYNGEE. This CDR3 reads CASSLGQGTSNYGYTF. In DNA, the CDR3 is TGTGCCAGCAGCCTCGGACAGGGGACCTCTAACTATGGCTACACCTTC.